One sample yielded the 14 T cell receptor beta chains listed below, sequenced in a study of neurological immune-mediated disorders. TCRdb itself ran the 5' RACE reads through MiXCR, one entry per CDR3 protein. The sample contains about 32,000 distinct CDR3 sequences, about 3.8% of which appear only once. The sequenced sample consisted of PBMCs. The origin of the receptors is a man in his thirties or forties with multiple sclerosis.

The CDR3 DNA reads as TGCGCCAGCAGCCAATCCTTCTTATGGAATGAGCAGTTCTTC. It encodes CASSQSFLWNEQFF. V and J are TRBV4-1 and TRBJ2-1; no reliable D call. Germline-derived CDR1 and CDR2 are MGHRA and YSYEKL. The CDR3 is made up of 14 amino acids. Trimming pared 2 bases from V and 7 bases from J, leaving 12 bases between.

This clonotype has ten or more counts. This sequence joins TRBV9 and TRBJ2-1; D unclear. Germline V gene sequence: CDR1 SGDLS, CDR2 YYNGEE. CDR3 size: 14 residues. Between the trimmed V and J ends, which lost 0 bases and 6 bases, there was a span of 10 bases. The CDR3 DNA reads as TGTGCCAGCAGCGTAGTGGAACCCAGCAATGAGCAGTTCTTC. This codes for CASSVVEPSNEQFF.

The chain links TRBV7-2 to TRBJ1-5; D is undetermined. The germline V gene encodes CDR1 SGHTA and CDR2 FQGNSA. Trimming stripped 3 bases from V and 7 bases from J, with 13 bases between. The CDR3 consists of 14 residues. This CDR3 reads CASSFGILGQPQHF. CDR3 coding DNA: TGTGCCAGCAGCTTCGGGATCCTTGGGCAGCCCCAGCATTTT.

This clonotype has at least ten counts. The chain joins TRBV12-3 or TRBV12-4 to TRBJ1-5, with D possibly TRBD1 on 5 matching bases. V lost 6 bases and J lost 3, with 18 bases in between. The CDR3 runs to 16 residues. The CDR3 here is CASSLPGQRTNQPQHF. The CDR3 nucleotides read TGTGCCAGCAGCCTCCCCGGACAACGGACCAATCAGCCCCAGCATTTT.

At least ten counts were recorded for this clonotype. V is TRBV20-1 and J is TRBJ1-5; no clear D. The CDR3 covers 14 residues. Per the germline V gene, CDR1 is DFQATT and CDR2 is SNEGSKA (reference sequence). Trimming stripped 6 bases from V and 4 bases from J, with 16 bases between. The CDR3 here is CSAPFGVGNQPQHF. In DNA form, the CDR3 reads TGCAGTGCGCCCTTCGGGGTCGGGAATCAGCCCCAGCATTTT.

This clonotype has ten or more counts. The chain couples TRBV5-6 to TRBJ1-1, with TRBD1 matching 7 bases. The CDR3 has 15 residues. CDR1 and CDR2 from the germline V gene are SGHDT and YYEEEE. V dropped 5 bases and J dropped 3; count of bases not matched to a gene: 10. CDR3 coding DNA: TGTGCCAGCAGTCGCACAGGGGTGAGATACACTGAAGCTTTCTTT. It codes for CASSRTGVRYTEAFF. Together with reference TRBV5-6 and TRBJ1-1, the CDR3 gives the full variable domain: DAGVTQSPTHLIKTRGQQVTLRCSPKSGHDTVSWYQQALGQGPQFIFQYYEEEERQRGNFPDRFSGHQFPNYSSELNVNALLLGDSALYLCASSRTGVRYTEAFFGQGTRLTVV.

This clonotype was seen a few times. The CDR3 region is CASSPAGYNFQETQYF. The CDR3, as DNA: TGCGCCAGCAGTCCCGCGGGGTACAACTTCCAAGAGACCCAGTACTTC. V usage is TRBV5-1 and J usage is TRBJ2-5; the D gene is possibly TRBD2 (6 bases). Trimming stripped 5 bases from V and 1 base from J, with 18 bases between. CDR1 and CDR2 from the germline V gene are SGHRS and YFSETQ. The CDR3 is made up of 16 amino acids.

This clonotype was observed at least ten times. The chain couples TRBV20-1 to TRBJ2-4; 7 bases line up with TRBD2. Germline V gene lookup returns CDR1 DFQATT and CDR2 SNEGSKA (reference sequence). Trimming removed 7 bases from V and 8 bases from J; junction bases left unmatched: 11. The CDR3 sequence is 13 residues long. This CDR3 is CSVPQVGGDIQYF. CDR3 bases: TGCAGTGTTCCCCAGGTGGGAGGGGACATTCAGTACTTC.

This clonotype was recorded at least ten times. This rearrangement joins TRBV20-1 to TRBJ2-4; no firm D call. The CDR3 extends over 15 amino acids. Per the germline V gene, CDR1 is DFQATT and CDR2 is SNEGSKA (reference sequence). The V end lost 0 bases, the J end lost 3 bases, and 12 bases lay between the germline ends. The DNA of the CDR3 is TGCAGTGCTAGAGATCTGTCGGCAGACAAAAACATTCAGTACTTC. It specifies CSARDLSADKNIQYF.

This clonotype was counted ten times or more. The chain is built from TRBV29-1 and TRBJ1-2; weak D call: TRBD1 (5 bases). CDR3 size: 10 residues. V lost 1 base to trimming and J lost 8 bases, with 5 bases between them. CDR1 is SQVTM and CDR2 is ANQGSEA in the germline V gene. CDR3 amino acids: CSVEGGGYTF. CDR3 coding DNA: TGCAGCGTTGAAGGGGGCGGCTACACCTTC. Complete variable domain (other parts from reference TRBV29-1 and TRBJ1-2): SAVISQKPSRDICQRGTSLTIQCQVDSQVTMMFWYRQQPGQSLTLIATANQGSEATYESGFVIDKFPISRPNLTFSTLTVSNMSPEDSSIYLCSVEGGGYTFGSGTRLTVV.

The sample holds many counts of this clonotype. The chain carries TRBV10-3 and TRBJ2-5; D is ambiguous. CDR3 size: 15 residues. From germline, CDR1 is ENHRY and CDR2 SYGVKD. V was clipped by 2 bases and J by 1 base, with 11 bases between them. The CDR3 protein is CAISETRSAQETQYF. For the CDR3, the DNA is TGTGCCATCAGTGAGACGAGGAGTGCCCAAGAGACCCAGTACTTC.

This clonotype has a count of ten or more. This chain connects TRBV12-3 or TRBV12-4 to TRBJ1-4, with no clear D. There are 13 residues in the CDR3. Trimming stripped 5 bases from V and 8 bases from J, with 12 bases between. CDR3 protein: CASSQDGNEKLFF. CDR3 DNA: TGTGCCAGCAGTCAGGACGGGAACGAAAAACTGTTTTTT.

This clonotype was observed at least ten times. The chain couples TRBV7-2 to TRBJ2-2; a possible D gene is TRBD2 (5 bases). Trimming shortened V by 3 bases and J by 3 bases, and 8 bases separated the two germline ends. The germline V gene has CDR1 SGHTA and CDR2 FQGNSA. This CDR3 contains 14 residues. CDR3 DNA sequence: TGTGCCAGCAGCTTGGACTGGGACACCGGGGAGCTGTTTTTT. As protein: CASSLDWDTGELFF.

By sample share, this clonotype is medium-sized. The chain is built from TRBV29-1 and TRBJ2-1; no firm D call. Germline V CDR1 and CDR2: SQVTM, ANQGSEA. The V gene lost 3 bases and the J gene lost 5 bases, with 8 bases spanning the gap. This CDR3 comprises 12 residues. For the CDR3, the DNA is TGCAGCGTTGATCGACAAAACAATGAGCAGTTCTTC. This encodes CSVDRQNNEQFF.